This TCR beta chain was captured in a study of cytomegalovirus exposure and HLA in healthy donors. The PCR had 60 Vbeta and 13 Jbeta primers. Generated by immunoSEQ multiplex PCR, the TCRdb table keeps only in-frame clones and is missing some. The data hold about 110,000 clones, with roughly four fifths observed a single time. This CDR3 is built from 18 residues. CDR1 SGHRS and CDR2 YFSETQ come from the germline V gene. The germline V and J ends were trimmed by 4 bases and 2 bases, with 23 bases remaining between them. Sequenced: PBMCs. The V and J genes are TRBV5-1 and TRBJ2-3, with D tentatively TRBD2 (6 bases). The source of this sequence is a woman aged 50 to 60 in good health and CMV-seropositive. The CDR3 reads CASSHGTGIPIYTDTQYF. In nucleotides, the CDR3 is TGCGCCAGCAGCCACGGGACTGGGATCCCTATTTACACAGATACGCAGTATTTT.